The 2 T cell receptor beta chains listed next were all sequenced from one sample in a study of T cells expressing NK-cell markers. No DNA is given; TCRdb re-called the 5' RACE reads and lists each CDR3 protein once. This sample carries 440,000 or so distinct CDR3 sequences, with 6% to 9.5% going to the ten biggest clones. Specimen: blood T cells: a sorted CD56 or NKG2C T cell subset, CD4+ or CD8+ T cells, or bulk PBMC T cells (not recorded which). The source of these receptors is a woman aged 18 to 75 in good health.

The V and J genes are TRBV7-9 and TRBJ2-7; TCRdb proposes TRBD2, but this gene call is untestable without DNA. CDR1 is SEHNR and CDR2 is FQNEAQ in the germline V gene (reference sequence). CDR3 size: 12 residues. CDR3 region: CASRELAYEQYF.

This rearrangement joins TRBV12-3 or TRBV12-4 to TRBJ1-1; TCRdb proposes TRBD1, but this gene call is untestable without DNA. CDR3 size: 14 residues. This chain's CDR3 is CASSRQQGLTEAFF.